Detailed here is one T cell receptor beta chain. Its antigen is still unknown. The CDR3 has 14 residues. Germline CDR1 reads LNHDA; CDR2 reads SQIVND (reference sequence). V was pared by 3 bases and J by 2 bases, with 10 bases between. The repertoire was sequenced with immunoSEQ multiplex PCR; TCRdb's copy has only in-frame clones and lacks some. This table holds some 150,000 clones, roughly 90% found once. These data are taken from a study of T cell responses to AZD1222 COVID-19 vaccine. Study-level information: Pooling was applied to second doses at about 4 or about 12 weeks. Study-level results: The study reported that nearly half of spike-specific TCRs target unmutated variant regions. At baseline, seropositivity was found in only a handful of AZD1222 recipients. White British people made up most donors, females outnumbered males, and clonal diversity was possibly underestimated.

The clonotype comes from an adult in good health. The V gene is TRBV19, the J gene TRBJ1-1; D unclear. This specimen was peripheral blood, taken on day 0 of AZD1222 vaccination. DNA of the CDR3: TGTGCCAGTAGTATGGCAGCAATAAACACTGAAGCTTTCTTT. Translation: CASSMAAINTEAFF.